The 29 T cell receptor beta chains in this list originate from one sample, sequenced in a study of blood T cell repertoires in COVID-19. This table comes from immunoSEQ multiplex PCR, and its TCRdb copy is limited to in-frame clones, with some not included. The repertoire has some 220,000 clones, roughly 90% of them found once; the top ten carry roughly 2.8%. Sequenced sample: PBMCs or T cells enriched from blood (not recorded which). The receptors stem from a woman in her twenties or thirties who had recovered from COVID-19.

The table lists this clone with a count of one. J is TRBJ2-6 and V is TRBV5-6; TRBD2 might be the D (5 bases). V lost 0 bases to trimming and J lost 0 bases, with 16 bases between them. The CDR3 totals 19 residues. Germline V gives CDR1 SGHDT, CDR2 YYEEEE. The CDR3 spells CASSLAGKIRDSGANVLTF. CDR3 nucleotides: TGTGCCAGCAGCTTGGCCGGAAAGATTCGGGACTCTGGGGCCAACGTCCTGACTTTC.

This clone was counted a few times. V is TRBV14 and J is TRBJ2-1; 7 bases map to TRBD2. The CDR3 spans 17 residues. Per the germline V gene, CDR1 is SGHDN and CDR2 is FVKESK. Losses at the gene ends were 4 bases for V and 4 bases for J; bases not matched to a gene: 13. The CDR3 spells CASSPKRSGARYNEQFF. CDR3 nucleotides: TGTGCCAGCAGCCCAAAAAGGAGCGGGGCGCGTTACAATGAGCAGTTCTTC.

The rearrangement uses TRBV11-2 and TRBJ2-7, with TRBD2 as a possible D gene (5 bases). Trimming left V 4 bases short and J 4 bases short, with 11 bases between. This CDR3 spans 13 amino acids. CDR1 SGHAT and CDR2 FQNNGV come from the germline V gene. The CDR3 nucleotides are TGTGCCAGCAGCTACGAGGGCTTTTACGAGCAGTACTTC. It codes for CASSYEGFYEQYF.

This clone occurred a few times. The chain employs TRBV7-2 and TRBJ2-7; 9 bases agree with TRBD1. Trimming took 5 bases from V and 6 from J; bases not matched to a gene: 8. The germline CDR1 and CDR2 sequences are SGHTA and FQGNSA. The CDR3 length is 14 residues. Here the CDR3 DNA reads TGTGCCAGCAGCATAAGGACAGGGGTAGGCGAGCAGTACTTC. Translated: CASSIRTGVGEQYF.

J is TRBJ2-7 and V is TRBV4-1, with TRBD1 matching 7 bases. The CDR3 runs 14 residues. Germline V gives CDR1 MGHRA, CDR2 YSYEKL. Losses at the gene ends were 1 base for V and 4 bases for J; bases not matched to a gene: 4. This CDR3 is CASSQAQQGYEQYF. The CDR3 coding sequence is TGCGCCAGCAGCCAAGCCCAACAGGGGTACGAGCAGTACTTC.

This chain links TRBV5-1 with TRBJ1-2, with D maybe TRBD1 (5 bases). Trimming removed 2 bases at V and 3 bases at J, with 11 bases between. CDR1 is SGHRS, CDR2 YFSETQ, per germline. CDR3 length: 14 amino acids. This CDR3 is CASSFIQGYYGYTF. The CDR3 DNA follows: TGCGCCAGCAGCTTTATTCAGGGATACTATGGCTACACCTTC.

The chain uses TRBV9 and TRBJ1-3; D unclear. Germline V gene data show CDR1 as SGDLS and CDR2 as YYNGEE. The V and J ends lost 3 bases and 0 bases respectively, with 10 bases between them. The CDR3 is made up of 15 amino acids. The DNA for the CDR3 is TGTGCCAGCAGCGACTTATTGAGCTCTGGAAACACCATATATTTT. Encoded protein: CASSDLLSSGNTIYF.

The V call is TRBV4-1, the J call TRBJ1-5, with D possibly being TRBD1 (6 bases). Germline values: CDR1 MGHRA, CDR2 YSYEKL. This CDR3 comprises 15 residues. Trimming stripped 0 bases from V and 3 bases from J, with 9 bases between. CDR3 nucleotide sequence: TGCGCCAGCAGCCAAGAAGGGACACCCAATCAGCCCCAGCATTTT. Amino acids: CASSQEGTPNQPQHF.

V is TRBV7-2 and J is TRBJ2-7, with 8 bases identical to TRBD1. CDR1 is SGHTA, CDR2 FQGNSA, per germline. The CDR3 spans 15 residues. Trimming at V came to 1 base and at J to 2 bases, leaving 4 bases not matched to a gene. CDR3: CASSLGAGGAYEQYF. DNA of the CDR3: TGTGCCAGCAGCTTAGGAGCAGGGGGCGCCTACGAGCAGTACTTC.

This CDR3 reads CASSGGEDYGYTF. CDR3 bases: TGTGCCAGCAGTGGGGGGGAAGACTATGGCTACACCTTC. V usage is TRBV2 and J usage is TRBJ1-2, with D possibly TRBD1 on 5 matching bases. The length of the CDR3 is 13 residues. Germline V gene sequence: CDR1 SNHLY, CDR2 FYNNEI. V was clipped by 4 bases and J by 3 bases, with 9 bases between them. The full variable domain, with the rest looked up from reference TRBV2 and TRBJ1-2, is EPEVTQTPSHQVTQMGQEVILRCVPISNHLYFYWYRQILGQKVEFLVSFYNNEISEKSEIFDDQFSVERPDGSNFTLKIRSTKLEDSAMYFCASSGGEDYGYTFGSGTRLTVV.

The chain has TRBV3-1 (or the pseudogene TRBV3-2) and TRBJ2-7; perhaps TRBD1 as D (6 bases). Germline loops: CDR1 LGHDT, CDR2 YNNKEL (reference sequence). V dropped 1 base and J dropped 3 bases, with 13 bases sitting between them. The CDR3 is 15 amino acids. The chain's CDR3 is CASSQGQGLNYEQYF. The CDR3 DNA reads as TGTGCCAGCAGCCAAGGTCAGGGGCTCAACTACGAGCAGTACTTC.

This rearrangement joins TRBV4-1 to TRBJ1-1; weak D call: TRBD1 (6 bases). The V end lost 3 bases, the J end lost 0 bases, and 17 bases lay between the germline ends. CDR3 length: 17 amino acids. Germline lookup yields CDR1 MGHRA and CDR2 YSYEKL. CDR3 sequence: CASSHPQGGGMNTEAFF. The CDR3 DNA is TGCGCCAGCAGCCACCCCCAGGGAGGGGGGATGAACACTGAAGCTTTCTTT.

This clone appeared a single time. The CDR3 loop reads CASSLISSGGSYEQYF. The CDR3 DNA reads TGCGCCAGCAGCTTGATTTCTAGCGGGGGGTCCTACGAGCAGTACTTC. The V call is TRBV5-1, the J call TRBJ2-7, with 11 bases fitting TRBD2. The J segment lost 1 base and the V segment lost 1 base, leaving 4 bases of the junction unmatched. Germline CDR1 SGHRS, CDR2 YFSETQ. The CDR3 loop spans 16 amino acids. Full variable domain (rest looked up from reference TRBV5-1 and TRBJ2-7): KAGVTQTPRYLIKTRGQQVTLSCSPISGHRSVSWYQQTPGQGLQFLFEYFSETQRNKGNFPGRFSGRQFSNSRSEMNVSTLELGDSALYLCASSLISSGGSYEQYFGPGTRLTVT.

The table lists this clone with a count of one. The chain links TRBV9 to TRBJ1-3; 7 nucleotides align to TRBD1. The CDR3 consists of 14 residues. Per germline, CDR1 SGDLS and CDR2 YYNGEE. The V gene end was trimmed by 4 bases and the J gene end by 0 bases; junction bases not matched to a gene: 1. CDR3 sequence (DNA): TGTGCCAGCAGCCGGGACAGCTCTGGAAACACCATATATTTT. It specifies CASSRDSSGNTIYF.

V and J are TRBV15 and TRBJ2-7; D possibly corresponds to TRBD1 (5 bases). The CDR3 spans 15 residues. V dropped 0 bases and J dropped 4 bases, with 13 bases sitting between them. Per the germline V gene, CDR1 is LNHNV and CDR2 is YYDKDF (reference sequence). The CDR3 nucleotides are TGTGCCACCAGCAGAGATCCCCAGGGAAATTACGAGCAGTACTTC. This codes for CATSRDPQGNYEQYF.

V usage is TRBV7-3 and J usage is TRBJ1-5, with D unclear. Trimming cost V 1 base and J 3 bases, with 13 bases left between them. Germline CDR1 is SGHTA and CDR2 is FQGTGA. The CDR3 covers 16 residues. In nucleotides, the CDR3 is TGTGCCAGCAGCTTAATTTCCCCCCAGATCAATCAGCCCCAGCATTTT. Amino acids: CASSLISPQINQPQHF.

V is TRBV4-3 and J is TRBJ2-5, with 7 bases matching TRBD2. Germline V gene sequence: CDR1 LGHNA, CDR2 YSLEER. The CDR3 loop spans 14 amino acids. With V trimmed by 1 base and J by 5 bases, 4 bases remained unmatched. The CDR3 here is CASSQGGGRETQYF. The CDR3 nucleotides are TGCGCCAGCAGCCAAGGGGGGGGACGTGAGACCCAGTACTTC.

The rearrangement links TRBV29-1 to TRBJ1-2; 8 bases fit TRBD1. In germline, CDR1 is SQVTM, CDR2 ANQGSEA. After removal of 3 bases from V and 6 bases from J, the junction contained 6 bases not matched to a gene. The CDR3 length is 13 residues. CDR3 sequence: CSVEGAGGDGYTF. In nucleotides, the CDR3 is TGCAGCGTTGAGGGGGCAGGGGGCGATGGCTACACCTTC.

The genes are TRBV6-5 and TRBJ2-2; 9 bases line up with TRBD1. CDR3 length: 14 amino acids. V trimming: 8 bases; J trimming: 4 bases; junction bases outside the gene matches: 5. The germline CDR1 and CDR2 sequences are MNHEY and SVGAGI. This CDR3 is CASSGQGFTGELFF. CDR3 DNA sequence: TGTGCCAGCTCAGGACAGGGGTTCACCGGGGAGCTGTTTTTT.

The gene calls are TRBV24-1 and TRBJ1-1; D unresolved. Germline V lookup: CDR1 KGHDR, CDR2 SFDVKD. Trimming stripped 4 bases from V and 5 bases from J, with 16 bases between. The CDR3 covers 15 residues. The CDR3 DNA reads TGTGCCACCAGTGAGAACGGGGAGTTTGAGACTGAAGCTTTCTTT. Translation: CATSENGEFETEAFF.

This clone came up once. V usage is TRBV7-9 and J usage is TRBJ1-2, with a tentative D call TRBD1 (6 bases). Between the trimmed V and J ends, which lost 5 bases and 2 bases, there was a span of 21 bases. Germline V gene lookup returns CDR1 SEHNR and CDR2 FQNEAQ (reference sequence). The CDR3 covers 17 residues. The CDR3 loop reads CASSNPHTQGPNYGYTF. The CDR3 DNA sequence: TGTGCCAGCAGCAACCCACATACACAGGGCCCCAACTATGGCTACACCTTC.

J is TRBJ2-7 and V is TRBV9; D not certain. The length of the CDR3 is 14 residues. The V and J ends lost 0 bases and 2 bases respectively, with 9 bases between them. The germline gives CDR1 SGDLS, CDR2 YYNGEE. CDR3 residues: CASSVDGSTYEQYF. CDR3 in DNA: TGTGCCAGCAGCGTAGACGGTTCTACCTACGAGCAGTACTTC.

The CDR3 sequence: CASSCKPSRGGGSPLHF. CDR3 DNA sequence: TGTGCCAGCAGCTGCAAACCATCCAGGGGCGGTGGTTCACCCCTCCACTTT. J is TRBJ1-6 and V is TRBV13; perhaps TRBD1 as D (6 bases). With 4 bases removed from V and 9 bases from J, the gap between germline ends came to 22 bases. CDR3 length: 17 residues. The V gene's germline CDR1 is PRHDT and CDR2 FYEKMQ (reference sequence).

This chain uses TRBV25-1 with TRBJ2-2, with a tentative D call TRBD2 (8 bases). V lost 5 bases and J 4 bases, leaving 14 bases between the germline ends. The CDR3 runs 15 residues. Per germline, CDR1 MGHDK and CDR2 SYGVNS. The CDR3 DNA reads TGTGCCAGCAGTCGGGAGGGGGCGGTCACCGGGGAGCTGTTTTTT. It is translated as CASSREGAVTGELFF. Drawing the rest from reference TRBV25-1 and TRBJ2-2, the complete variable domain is EADIYQTPRYLVIGTGKKITLECSQTMGHDKMYWYQQDPGMELHLIHYSYGVNSTEKGDLSSESTVSRIRTEHFPLTLESARPSHTSQYLCASSREGAVTGELFFGEGSRLTVL.

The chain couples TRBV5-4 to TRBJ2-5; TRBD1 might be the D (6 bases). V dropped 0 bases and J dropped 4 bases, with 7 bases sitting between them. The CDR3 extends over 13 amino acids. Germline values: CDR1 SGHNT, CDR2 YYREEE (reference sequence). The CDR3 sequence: CASSLGTAETQYF. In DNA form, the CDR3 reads TGTGCCAGCAGCTTGGGGACAGCAGAGACCCAGTACTTC.

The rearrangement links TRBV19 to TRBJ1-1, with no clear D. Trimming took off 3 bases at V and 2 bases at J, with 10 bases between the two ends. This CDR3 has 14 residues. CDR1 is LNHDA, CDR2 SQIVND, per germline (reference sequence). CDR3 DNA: TGTGCCAGTAGTATCATGGGCCTCAACACTGAAGCTTTCTTT. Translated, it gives CASSIMGLNTEAFF.

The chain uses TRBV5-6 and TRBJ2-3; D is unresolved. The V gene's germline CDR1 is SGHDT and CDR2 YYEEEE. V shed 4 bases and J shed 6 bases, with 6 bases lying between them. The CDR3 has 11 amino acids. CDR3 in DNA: TGTGCCAGCAGCACGGTGGATACGCAGTATTTT. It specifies CASSTVDTQYF. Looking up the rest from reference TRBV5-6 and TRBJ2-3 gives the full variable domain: DAGVTQSPTHLIKTRGQQVTLRCSPKSGHDTVSWYQQALGQGPQFIFQYYEEEERQRGNFPDRFSGHQFPNYSSELNVNALLLGDSALYLCASSTVDTQYFGPGTRLTVL.

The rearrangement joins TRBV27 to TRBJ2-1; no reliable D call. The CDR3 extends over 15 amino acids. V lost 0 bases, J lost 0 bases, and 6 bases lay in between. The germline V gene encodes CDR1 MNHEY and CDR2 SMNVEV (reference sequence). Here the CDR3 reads CASSLSPSSYNEQFF. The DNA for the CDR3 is TGTGCCAGCAGTTTATCGCCGAGCTCCTACAATGAGCAGTTCTTC.

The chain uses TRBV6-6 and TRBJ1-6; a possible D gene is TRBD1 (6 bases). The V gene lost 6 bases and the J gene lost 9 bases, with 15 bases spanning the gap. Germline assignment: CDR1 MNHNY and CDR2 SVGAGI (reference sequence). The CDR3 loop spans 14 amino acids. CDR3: CASSPGQPPSPLHF. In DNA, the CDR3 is TGTGCCAGCAGCCCCGGACAGCCCCCTTCACCCCTCCACTTT.